This T cell receptor (beta chain) was found in a study of post-analysis software for immune sequencing data. Prepared libraries of TCR beta cDNA carried unique molecular identifiers. Each batch of about 0.95 to 11 million T cells produced roughly 500,000 cDNA molecules. Each CDR3 protein gets one entry after TCRdb re-called the PCR reads with MiXCR. This sample has about 770,000 distinct CDR3 sequences, with roughly 46% found just once. The table lists this clonotype with a few counts. Source material: blood. This clonotype originated in a girl aged 5-17 years with multiple sclerosis.

CDR3 coding DNA: TGTGCCAGCAGCTTATTAACCGGGACACGGTACGAGCAGTACTTC. Translated, it gives CASSLLTGTRYEQYF. The chain uses TRBV11-2 and TRBJ2-7; weak D call: TRBD1 (6 bases). CDR1 SGHAT and CDR2 FQNNGV come from the germline V gene. The CDR3 length is 15 residues. The V end was cut by 2 bases, the J end by 4 bases, with 15 bases between.